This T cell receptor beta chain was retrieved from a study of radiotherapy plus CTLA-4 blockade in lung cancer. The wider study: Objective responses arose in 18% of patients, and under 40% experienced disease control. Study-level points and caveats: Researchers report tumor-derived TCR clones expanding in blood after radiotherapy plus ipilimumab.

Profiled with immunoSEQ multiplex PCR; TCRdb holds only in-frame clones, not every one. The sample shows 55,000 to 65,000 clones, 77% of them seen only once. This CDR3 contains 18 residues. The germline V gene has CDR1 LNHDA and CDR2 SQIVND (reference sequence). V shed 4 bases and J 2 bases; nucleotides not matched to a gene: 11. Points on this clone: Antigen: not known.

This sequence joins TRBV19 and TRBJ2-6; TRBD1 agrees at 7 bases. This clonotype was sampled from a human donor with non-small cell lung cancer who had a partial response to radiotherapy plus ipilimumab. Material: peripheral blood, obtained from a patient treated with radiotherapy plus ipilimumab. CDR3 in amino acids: CASSSAITGAAGANVLTF. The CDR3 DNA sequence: TGTGCCAGTAGTAGTGCTATCACAGGGGCGGCTGGGGCCAACGTCCTGACTTTC.